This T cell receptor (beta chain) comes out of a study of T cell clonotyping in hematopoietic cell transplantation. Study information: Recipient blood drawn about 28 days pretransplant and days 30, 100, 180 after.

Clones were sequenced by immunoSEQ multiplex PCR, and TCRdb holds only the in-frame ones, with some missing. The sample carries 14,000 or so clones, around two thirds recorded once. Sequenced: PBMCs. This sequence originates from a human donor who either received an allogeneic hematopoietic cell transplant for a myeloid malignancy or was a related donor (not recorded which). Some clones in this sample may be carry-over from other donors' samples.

The DNA of the CDR3 is TGTGCCAGCAGCGACACAAAGACGAACACTGAAGCTTTCTTT. Its protein is CASSDTKTNTEAFF. The chain recombines TRBV5-6 with TRBJ1-1; unclear D gene. Germline CDR1 SGHDT, CDR2 YYEEEE. The length of the CDR3 is 14 residues. Deletions cut 4 bases from V and 1 base from J, with 11 bases between.